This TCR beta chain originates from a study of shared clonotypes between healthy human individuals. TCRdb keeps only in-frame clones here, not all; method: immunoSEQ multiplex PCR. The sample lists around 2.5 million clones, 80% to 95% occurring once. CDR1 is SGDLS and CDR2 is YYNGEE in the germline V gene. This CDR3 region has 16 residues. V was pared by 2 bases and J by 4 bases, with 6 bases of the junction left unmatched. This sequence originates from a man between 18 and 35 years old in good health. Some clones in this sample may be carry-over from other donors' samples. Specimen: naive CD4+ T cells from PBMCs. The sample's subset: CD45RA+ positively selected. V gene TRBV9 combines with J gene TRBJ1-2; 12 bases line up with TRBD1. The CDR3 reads CASSVRDRGRVYGYTF. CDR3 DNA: TGTGCCAGCAGCGTCCGGGACAGGGGGCGGGTCTATGGCTACACCTTC.